Listed below are T cell receptor beta chains from one sample, sequenced in a study of cytomegalovirus exposure and HLA in healthy donors. Clones were sequenced by immunoSEQ multiplex PCR, and TCRdb holds only the in-frame ones, with some missing. This sample carries approximately 210,000 clones, almost 90% of them seen once, and the ten largest clones take just under 3%. Sequencing was done on a sample of PBMCs. The source is a woman between 18 and 29 years old in good health and CMV-seronegative. Each CDR3 is given with its conserved first and last residue. D genes are given only for firm matches. Only some rows state a clone size, as once, few, many or a class for expanded clones.

J | V | D | size | DNA | CDR3
TRBJ2-1 | TRBV2 | . | . | TGTGCCAGCAGTGGGTTATATAGCAATGAGCAGTTCTTC | CASSGLYSNEQFF
TRBJ1-1 | TRBV29-1 | . | few | TGCAGCGTTGAAGAATTCGGGGGGACTGAAGCTTTCTTT | CSVEEFGGTEAFF
TRBJ1-5 | TRBV6-5 | . | . | TGTGCCAGCAGTCCTTATAGCAATCAGCCCCAGCATTTT | CASSPYSNQPQHF
TRBJ1-2 | TRBV28 | . | . | TGTGCCAGCAGTATGACAAGGATATATGGCTACACCTTC | CASSMTRIYGYTF
TRBJ2-1 | TRBV5-1 | . | few | TGCGCCAGCAGCTTGGAGGACTTAGAGCAGTTCTTC | CASSLEDLEQFF
TRBJ1-3 | TRBV2 | . | . | TGTGCCAGCACCGAGGGGGTAACCGGAAACACCATATATTTT | CASTEGVTGNTIYF
TRBJ2-7 | TRBV6-5 | . | . | TGTGCCAGCAGTTATGGCGGTCCAAGCGACGAGCAGTACTTC | CASSYGGPSDEQYF
TRBJ1-2 | TRBV7-9 | TRBD1 | once | TGTGCCAGCAGCCCGCCGGGACAGGGGGCGTATGGCTGCACCTTC | CASSPPGQGAYGCTF
TRBJ2-1 | TRBV2 | TRBD2 | once | TGTGCCAGCAGTTTTACTAGCGGGCCGTACAATGAGCAGTTCTTC | CASSFTSGPYNEQFF
TRBJ2-7 | TRBV27 | . | . | TGTGCCAGCAGTTTATCGGGAGCTCCAACCTACGAGCAGTACTTC | CASSLSGAPTYEQYF
TRBJ2-7 | TRBV7-2 | . | . | TGTGCCAGCAGCCCTAACGGCTACGAGCAGTACTTC | CASSPNGYEQYF
TRBJ1-5 | TRBV30 | TRBD1 | . | TGTGCCTGGAGTGAGGGACAGGGTTTTCAGCCCCAGCATTTT | CAWSEGQGFQPQHF
TRBJ1-4 | TRBV6-1 | TRBD1 | . | TGTGCCAGCAAAACGGCCGGGACAGGGAGCGAAAAACTGTTTTTT | CASKTAGTGSEKLFF
TRBJ1-3 | TRBV28 | . | . | TGTGCCAGCATCCCCTCCGGGGTGGGTGGAAACACCATATATTTT | CASIPSGVGGNTIYF
TRBJ2-1 | TRBV27 | TRBD2 | . | TGTGCCAGCACCGGCGGGACTAGCGCCTATAATGAGCAGTTCTTC | CASTGGTSAYNEQFF
TRBJ2-5 | TRBV28 | . | . | TGTGCCAGCAGTCCCTCTCCGGGAGAGACCCAGTACTTC | CASSPSPGETQYF
TRBJ1-5 | TRBV27 | TRBD1 | . | TGTGCCAGCAGACCGGGACAGCAAAATCAGCCCCAGCATTTT | CASRPGQQNQPQHF
TRBJ2-7 | TRBV28 | TRBD2 | . | TGTGCCAGCAGTTTAACTAGCGCGAGCTCCTACGAGCAGTACTTC | CASSLTSASSYEQYF
TRBJ2-7 | TRBV10-3 | . | . | TGTGCCATCAGTGAGGGAGGGACCTACGAGCAGTACTTC | CAISEGGTYEQYF
TRBJ2-7 | TRBV5-6 | TRBD1 | . | TGTGCCAGCAGCTTAGAGACAGGGGCCCCCTACGAGCAGTACTTC | CASSLETGAPYEQYF
TRBJ2-7 | TRBV6-6 | . | . | TGTGCCAGCAGTTACCTTAGCTCTGGTGCCTACGAGCAGTACTTC | CASSYLSSGAYEQYF
TRBJ2-3 | TRBV28 | . | . | TGTGCCAGCAGTTCCCCTCCGGGACACGTAAACGAAACTAGCACAGATACGCAGTATTTT | CASSSPPGHVNETSTDTQYF
TRBJ1-1 | TRBV18 | . | . | TGTGCCAGCTCACCATCCCGGGGGGTGGGCACTGAAGCTTTCTTT | CASSPSRGVGTEAFF
TRBJ2-7 | TRBV6-1 | . | . | TGTGCCAGCACGAGAGTAGGCGGAGAATCCTACGAGCAGTACTTC | CASTRVGGESYEQYF
TRBJ1-2 | TRBV7-6 | . | . | TGTGCCAGCAGCCTACAGTGGGAGCCGGGCTATGGCTACACCTTC | CASSLQWEPGYGYTF
TRBJ1-2 | TRBV6-1 | TRBD1 | few | TGTGCCAGCAGTGAAAGTGACAGGGGCTTCTATGGCTACACCTTC | CASSESDRGFYGYTF
TRBJ2-1 | TRBV27 | TRBD2 | . | TGTGCCAGCAGTCCGATGGATAGCGGGAGGAGCTACAATGAGCAGTTCTTC | CASSPMDSGRSYNEQFF
TRBJ2-3 | TRBV6-4 | TRBD2 | . | TGTGCCAGCAGTAAAGCGGGAGGTGGAACAGATACGCAGTATTTT | CASSKAGGGTDTQYF
TRBJ2-5 | TRBV29-1 | TRBD2 | . | TGCAGCGTCGAGTTTGCCGGGACTAGCGGGAGAGTCACGGGGACCCAGTACTTC | CSVEFAGTSGRVTGTQYF
TRBJ1-3 | TRBV6-1 | TRBD1 | . | TGTGCCAGCAGTGAAGCCGACGGGACAGGGGGCGAGGGAAACACCATATATTTT | CASSEADGTGGEGNTIYF
TRBJ1-2 | TRBV2 | . | once | TGTGCCAGCAGCGTGACCCGACAGGCCCCAGGCTACACCTTC | CASSVTRQAPGYTF
TRBJ1-2 | TRBV6-6 | . | . | TGTGCCAGCAGCCGACGGTACGGGAGGTATGGCTACACCTTC | CASSRRYGRYGYTF
TRBJ2-1 | TRBV6-5 | TRBD2 | . | TGTGCCAGCAGTAATAGCGGGAACTCCTACAATGAGCAGTTCTTC | CASSNSGNSYNEQFF
TRBJ1-2 | TRBV6-5 | TRBD1 | . | TGTGCCAGCAGTTACCGAAGAGGGGGCGGCGATGGCTACACCTTC | CASSYRRGGGDGYTF
TRBJ1-4 | TRBV10-3 | . | . | TGTGCCATCAGTGAAGGAGGCGAAAAACTGTTTTTT | CAISEGGEKLFF
TRBJ1-1 | TRBV6-6 | . | . | TGTGCCAGCAGTTATCTACAGATGAACACTGAAGCTTTCTTT | CASSYLQMNTEAFF
TRBJ1-2 | TRBV28 | . | . | TGTGCCAGTAGCAGGGATACCAGGGGAGTCCCCTATGGCTACACCTTC | CASSRDTRGVPYGYTF
TRBJ2-7 | TRBV7-6 | TRBD1 | . | TGTGCCAGCAGCTCGGGACAGGGGCGATACGAGCAGTACTTC | CASSSGQGRYEQYF
TRBJ2-7 | TRBV10-3 | . | . | TGTGCCACCCGCCAAGAGAATGGGGGACTCACACCGGGGGAGCAGTACTTC | CATRQENGGLTPGEQYF
TRBJ2-7 | TRBV7-2 | . | . | TGTGCCAGCAGCTTAGCAGGAGGGACCAGAAACGAGCAGTACTTC | CASSLAGGTRNEQYF
TRBJ1-5 | TRBV28 | . | . | TGTGCCAGCTGGGCTTTGGACATCCCCAGCAATCAGCCCCAGCATTTT | CASWALDIPSNQPQHF
TRBJ1-1 | TRBV19 | . | once | TGTGCCAGTAGTATAGCAGGATTCAACACTGAAGCTTTCTTT | CASSIAGFNTEAFF
TRBJ1-5 | TRBV7-2 | . | . | TGTGCCAGCAGCTTAGAGTCGGCGGCTGGTCAGCCCCAGCATTTT | CASSLESAAGQPQHF
TRBJ2-1 | TRBV14 | . | . | TGTGCCAGCAGCCAAGCTCACGACTATCTAGTGGGCAATGAGCAGTTCTTC | CASSQAHDYLVGNEQFF
TRBJ1-4 | TRBV28 | TRBD1 | . | TGTGCCAGCAGTTTCGGGACAGAAGATGAAAAACTGTTTTTT | CASSFGTEDEKLFF
TRBJ2-7 | TRBV20-1 | . | . | TGCAGTGCTAGGAGGAACTACGAGCAGTACTTC | CSARRNYEQYF
TRBJ2-7 | TRBV6-1 | . | once | TGTGCCAGCAGGACAGGAAAGAGCTACGAGCAGTACTTC | CASRTGKSYEQYF
TRBJ2-1 | TRBV6-5 | TRBD1 | . | TGTGCCAGCAGATATGGACAGGGGGGTGAGCAGTTCTTC | CASRYGQGGEQFF
TRBJ1-1 | TRBV7-2 | . | . | TGTGCCAGCAGCCCAGGGCCTGAAGCTTTCTTT | CASSPGPEAFF
TRBJ2-7 | TRBV5-5 | . | . | TGTGCCAGCAGCTTGATCGTCTTGGGAGCCAGCTACGAGCAGTACTTC | CASSLIVLGASYEQYF
TRBJ2-1 | TRBV10-3 | TRBD2 | . | TGTGTCTCCGGGGGGAGCTCCTACAATGAGCAGTTCTTC | CVSGGSSYNEQFF
TRBJ2-7 | TRBV5-6 | TRBD1 | . | TGTGCCAGCAGCGGAAATCAGGGGGCGTGGAGTTACGAGCAGTACTTC | CASSGNQGAWSYEQYF